Listed below are T cell receptor beta chains from one sample, sequenced in a study of blood T cell repertoires in COVID-19. Clones were read by immunoSEQ multiplex PCR, and TCRdb kept only the in-frame ones, dropping some. The sample lists hundreds of thousands of clones; less than 90% were seen once. The sample was peripheral blood. The receptors come from a woman of 80 years or more with active or convalescent COVID-19. Each CDR3 is given with its conserved first and last residue. Clone size is stated in some rows and not others, as once, few, many or a class when expanded.

CDR3 protein: CASSLARAGQYGYTF; V gene: TRBV7-9; J gene: TRBJ1-2; clone size: NA
CDR3 protein: CASSVAVGGGGYNEQFF; V gene: TRBV9; J gene: TRBJ2-1; clone size: NA
CDR3 protein: CASSYTWASTDTQYF; V gene: TRBV6-2/TRBV6-3; J gene: TRBJ2-3; clone size: NA
CDR3 protein: CASSLLGGQINSPLHF; V gene: TRBV5-6; J gene: TRBJ1-6; clone size: NA
CDR3 protein: CASSLAGGNGNTIYF; V gene: TRBV11-3; J gene: TRBJ1-3; clone size: NA
CDR3 protein: CASSTTGITEAFF; V gene: TRBV28; J gene: TRBJ1-1; clone size: NA
CDR3 protein: CATSSGHTGNTIYF; V gene: TRBV15; J gene: TRBJ1-3; clone size: NA
CDR3 protein: CATSRGGIEAFF; V gene: TRBV15; J gene: TRBJ1-1; clone size: NA
CDR3 protein: CASSPLVPPVMTQYF; V gene: TRBV18; J gene: TRBJ2-5; clone size: NA
CDR3 protein: CASSPPGQPTEPDTQYF; V gene: TRBV5-4; J gene: TRBJ2-3; clone size: NA
CDR3 protein: CAISGAGTTLVNEQFF; V gene: TRBV10-3; J gene: TRBJ2-1; clone size: NA
CDR3 protein: CASSFLPSGGNEQYF; V gene: TRBV7-9; J gene: TRBJ2-7; clone size: NA
CDR3 protein: CASSRGQIYGYTF; V gene: TRBV7-2; J gene: TRBJ1-2; clone size: NA
CDR3 protein: CASSLEGASGNTIYF; V gene: TRBV7-2; J gene: TRBJ1-3; clone size: few
CDR3 protein: CSASSRGNYGYTF; V gene: TRBV20-1; J gene: TRBJ1-2; clone size: once
CDR3 protein: CASSTQGYEQYF; V gene: TRBV6-5; J gene: TRBJ2-7; clone size: NA
CDR3 protein: CATSRSTGASGNTIYF; V gene: TRBV15; J gene: TRBJ1-3; clone size: NA
CDR3 protein: CASSPRSDADTQYF; V gene: TRBV11-2; J gene: TRBJ2-3; clone size: NA
CDR3 protein: CASSLDRYYGYTF; V gene: TRBV5-4; J gene: TRBJ1-2; clone size: NA
CDR3 protein: CASRQLAGNLGHTQYF; V gene: TRBV5-8; J gene: TRBJ2-3; clone size: NA
CDR3 protein: CASSQGNSPSYEQYF; V gene: TRBV4-1; J gene: TRBJ2-7; clone size: NA
CDR3 protein: CASSSGTSGRGDEQFF; V gene: TRBV25-1; J gene: TRBJ2-1; clone size: NA